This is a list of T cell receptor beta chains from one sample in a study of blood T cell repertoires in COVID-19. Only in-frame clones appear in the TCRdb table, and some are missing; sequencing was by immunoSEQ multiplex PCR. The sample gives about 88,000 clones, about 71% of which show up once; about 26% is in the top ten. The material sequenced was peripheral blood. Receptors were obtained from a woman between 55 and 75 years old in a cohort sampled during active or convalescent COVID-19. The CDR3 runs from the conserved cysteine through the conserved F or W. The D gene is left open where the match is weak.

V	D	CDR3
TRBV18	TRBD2	CASSPGLAGVGGTDTQYF
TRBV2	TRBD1	CASSVAGTGNEKLFF
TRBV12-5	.	CASGKEQGSSYNEQFF
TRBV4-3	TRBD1	CASSPTGGQETQYF
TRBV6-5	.	CASSPYPGSYNEQFF
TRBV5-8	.	CASRGRPGEAFF
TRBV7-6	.	CASSLVLGAGGLSQPQHF
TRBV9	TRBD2	CASSVIAGGPSSYNEQFF
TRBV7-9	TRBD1	CASSPAGTGGEVYTF
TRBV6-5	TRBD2	CASSRGGASSEQFF
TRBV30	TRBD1	CAWSVLGQGAGELFF
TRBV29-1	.	CSVAQATGGKLFF
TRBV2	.	CASKVRDKSYEQYF
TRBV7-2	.	CASSLVLRRGGADTQYF
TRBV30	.	CACPGHSNSPLHF
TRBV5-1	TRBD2	CASSRVAGGPYNEQFF
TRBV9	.	CASSVRGEGGLYNEQFF
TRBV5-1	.	CASSLEAGRYQPQHF
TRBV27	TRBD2	CASSSGGETQYF
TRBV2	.	CASSEAGQGGSYSNQPQHF
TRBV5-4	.	CASRQTGQKNYGYTF
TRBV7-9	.	CASSLSLRGSPLHF
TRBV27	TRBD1	CASSARGQGPVSTEAFF
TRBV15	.	CATSSEGVPNYGYTF
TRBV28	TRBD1	CASSSGQGAYGYTF
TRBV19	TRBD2	CASSGTSGGSYNEQFF
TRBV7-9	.	CASSLGLAGREQYF
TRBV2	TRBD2	CASSELAGETADTQYF
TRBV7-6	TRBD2	CASSPTTSGGAIDTQYF
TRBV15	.	CATSREAVIDGYTF
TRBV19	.	CASKGGQSWGELFF
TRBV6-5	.	CASSYTGPTDTQYF
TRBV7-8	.	CASSLDRQGLVSEKLFF
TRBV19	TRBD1	CASSSDGTGRNYEQYF
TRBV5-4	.	CASSLGSGISGYTF
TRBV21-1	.	CASSKPNRDNSPLHF
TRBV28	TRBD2	CASSSATSGGVYNEQFF
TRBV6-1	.	CASSDPGQGVAKNIQYF
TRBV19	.	CASSIRSGGGISYEQYF
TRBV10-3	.	CAISLAGWDTEAFF